The clone carrying this TCR beta chain has only a few counts. Its antigen remains unknown. The sample originates from a study of cytotoxic CD8 clonotypes in ibrutinib-treated CLL. Points from the study as a whole: Clonality rose at ibrutinib response and fell back toward baseline at progression.

This CDR3 region has 13 residues. Looked up from germline, CDR1 is MGHDK and CDR2 is SYGVNS. V lost 3 bases and J 7 bases, leaving 10 bases between the germline ends. Method: immunoSEQ multiplex PCR; TCRdb's copy keeps in-frame clones and lacks some. This table holds approximately 130,000 clones, approximately 81% found once. This specimen was PBMCs, taken after 24 months of ibrutinib treatment. The source of this sequence is a human donor with chronic lymphocytic leukemia. J is TRBJ1-5 and V is TRBV25-1; a weak D match, TRBD1 (5 bases). The CDR3 here is CASSDLRGQPQHF. The CDR3 DNA follows: TGTGCCAGCAGTGACCTGAGGGGCCAGCCCCAGCATTTT.